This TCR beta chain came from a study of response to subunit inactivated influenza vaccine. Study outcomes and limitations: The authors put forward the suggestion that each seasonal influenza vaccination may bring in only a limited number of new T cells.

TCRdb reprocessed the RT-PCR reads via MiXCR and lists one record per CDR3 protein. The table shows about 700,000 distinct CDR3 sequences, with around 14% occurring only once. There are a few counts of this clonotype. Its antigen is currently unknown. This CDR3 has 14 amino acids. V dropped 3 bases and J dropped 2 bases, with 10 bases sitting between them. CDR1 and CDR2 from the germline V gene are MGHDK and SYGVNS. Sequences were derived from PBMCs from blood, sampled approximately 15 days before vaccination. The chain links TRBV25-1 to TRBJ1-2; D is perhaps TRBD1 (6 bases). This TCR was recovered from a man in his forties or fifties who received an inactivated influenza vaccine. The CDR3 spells CASSEVGGNYGYTF. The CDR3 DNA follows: TGTGCCAGCAGTGAGGTGGGGGGCAACTATGGCTACACCTTC.